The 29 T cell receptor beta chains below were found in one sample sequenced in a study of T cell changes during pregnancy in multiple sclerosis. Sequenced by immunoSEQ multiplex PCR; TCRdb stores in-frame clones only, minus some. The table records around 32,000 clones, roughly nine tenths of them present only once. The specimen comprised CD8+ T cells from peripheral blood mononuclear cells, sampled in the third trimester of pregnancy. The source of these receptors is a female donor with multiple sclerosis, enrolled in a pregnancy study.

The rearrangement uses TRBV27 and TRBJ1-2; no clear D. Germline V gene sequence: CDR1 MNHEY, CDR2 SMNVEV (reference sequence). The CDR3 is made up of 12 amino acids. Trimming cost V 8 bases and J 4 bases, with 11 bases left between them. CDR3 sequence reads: CASGGDTYGYTF. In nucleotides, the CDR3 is TGTGCCAGCGGCGGGGATACCTATGGCTACACCTTC.

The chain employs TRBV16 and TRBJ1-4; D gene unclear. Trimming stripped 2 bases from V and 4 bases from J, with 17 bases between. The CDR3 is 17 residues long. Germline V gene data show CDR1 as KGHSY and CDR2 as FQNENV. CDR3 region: CASSQEVYGAHNEKLFF. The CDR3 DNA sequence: TGTGCCAGCAGCCAAGAGGTCTACGGAGCTCATAATGAAAAACTGTTTTTT.

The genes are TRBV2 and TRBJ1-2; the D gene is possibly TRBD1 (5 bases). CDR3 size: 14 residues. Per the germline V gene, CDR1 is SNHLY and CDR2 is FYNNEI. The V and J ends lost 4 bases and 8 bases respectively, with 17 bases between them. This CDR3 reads CASSGRAGGEGYTF. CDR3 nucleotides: TGTGCCAGCAGTGGGAGGGCTGGGGGAGAGGGCTACACCTTC.

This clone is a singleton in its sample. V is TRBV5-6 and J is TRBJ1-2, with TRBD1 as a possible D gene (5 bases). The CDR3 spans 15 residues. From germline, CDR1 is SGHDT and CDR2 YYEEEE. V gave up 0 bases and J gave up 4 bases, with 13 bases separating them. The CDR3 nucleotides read TGTGCCAGCAGCTTGGTCGGGGGACGGAGCTATGGCTACACCTTC. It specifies CASSLVGGRSYGYTF.

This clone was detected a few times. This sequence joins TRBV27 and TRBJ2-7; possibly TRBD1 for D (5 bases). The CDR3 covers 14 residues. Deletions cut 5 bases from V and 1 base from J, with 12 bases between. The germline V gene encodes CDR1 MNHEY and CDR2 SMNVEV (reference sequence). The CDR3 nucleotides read TGTGCCAGCAGTCCCCACAGGTCTTCCTACGAGCAGTACTTC. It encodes CASSPHRSSYEQYF.

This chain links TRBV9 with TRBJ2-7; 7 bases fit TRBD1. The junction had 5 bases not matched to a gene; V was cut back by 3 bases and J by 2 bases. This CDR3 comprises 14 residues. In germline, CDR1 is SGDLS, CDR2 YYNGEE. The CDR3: CASSARDRPYEQYF. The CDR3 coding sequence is TGTGCCAGCAGCGCCCGGGACAGACCCTACGAGCAGTACTTC.

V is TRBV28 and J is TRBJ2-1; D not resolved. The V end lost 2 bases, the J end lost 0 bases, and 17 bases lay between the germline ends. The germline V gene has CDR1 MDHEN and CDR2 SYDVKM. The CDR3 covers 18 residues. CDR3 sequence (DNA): TGTGCCAGCAGTTTAGCTCGTTTTGGTACGAGCTCCTACAATGAGCAGTTCTTC. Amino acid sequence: CASSLARFGTSSYNEQFF.

CDR3 residues: CASSQVRVNTEAFF. The CDR3 coding sequence is TGCGCCAGCAGCCAAGTTCGGGTGAACACTGAAGCTTTCTTT. The chain couples TRBV4-1 to TRBJ1-1; D is uncertain. Trimming stripped 1 base from V and 0 bases from J, with 6 bases between. The CDR3 has 14 residues. CDR1 and CDR2 (germline): MGHRA, YSYEKL.

CDR3 DNA: TGTGCCAGCAGCGTAGAGGCAGGGGGAGAGGACGAGCAGTACTTC. As protein: CASSVEAGGEDEQYF. The V and J genes are TRBV9 and TRBJ2-7; 7 nucleotides align to TRBD1. Germline V lookup: CDR1 SGDLS, CDR2 YYNGEE. V was pared by 0 bases and J by 5 bases, with 8 bases of the junction left unmatched. The CDR3 extends over 15 amino acids.

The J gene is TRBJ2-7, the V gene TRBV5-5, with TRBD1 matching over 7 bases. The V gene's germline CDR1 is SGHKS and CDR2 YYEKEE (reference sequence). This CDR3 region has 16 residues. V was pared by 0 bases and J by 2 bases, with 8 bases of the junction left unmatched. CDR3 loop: CASSLGRQGPPYEQYF. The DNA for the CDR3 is TGTGCCAGCAGCTTGGGGAGACAGGGACCCCCCTACGAGCAGTACTTC.

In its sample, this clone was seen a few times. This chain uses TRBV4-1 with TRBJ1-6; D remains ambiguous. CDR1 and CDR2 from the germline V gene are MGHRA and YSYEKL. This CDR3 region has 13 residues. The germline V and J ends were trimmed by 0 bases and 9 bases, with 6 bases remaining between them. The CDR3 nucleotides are TGCGCCAGCAGCCAAGATCCGGGTTCACCCCTCCACTTT. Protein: CASSQDPGSPLHF.

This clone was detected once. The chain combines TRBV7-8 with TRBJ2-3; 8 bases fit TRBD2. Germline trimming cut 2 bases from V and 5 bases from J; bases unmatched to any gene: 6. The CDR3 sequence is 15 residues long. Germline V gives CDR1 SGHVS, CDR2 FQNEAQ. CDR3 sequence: CASSLRGGPVDTQYF. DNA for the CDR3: TGTGCCAGCAGCTTACGGGGGGGGCCGGTAGATACGCAGTATTTT.

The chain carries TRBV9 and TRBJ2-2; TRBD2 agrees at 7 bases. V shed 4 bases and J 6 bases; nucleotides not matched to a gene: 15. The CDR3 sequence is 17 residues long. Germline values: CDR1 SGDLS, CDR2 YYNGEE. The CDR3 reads CASSPTAKGGRAGELFF. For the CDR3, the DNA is TGTGCCAGCAGCCCCACGGCCAAGGGAGGGCGCGCCGGGGAGCTGTTTTTT.

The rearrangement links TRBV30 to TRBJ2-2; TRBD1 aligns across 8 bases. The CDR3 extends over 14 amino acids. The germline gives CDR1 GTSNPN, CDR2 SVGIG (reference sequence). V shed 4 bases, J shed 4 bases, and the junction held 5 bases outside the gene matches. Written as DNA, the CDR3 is TGTGCCTGGACGGACAGGGTGGTCACCGGGGAGCTGTTTTTT. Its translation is CAWTDRVVTGELFF.

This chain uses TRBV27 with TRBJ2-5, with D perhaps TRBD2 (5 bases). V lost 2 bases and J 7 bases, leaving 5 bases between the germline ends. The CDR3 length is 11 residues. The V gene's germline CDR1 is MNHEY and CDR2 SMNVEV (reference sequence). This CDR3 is CASSLRGTQYF. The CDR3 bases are TGTGCCAGCAGTTTACGGGGGACCCAGTACTTC.

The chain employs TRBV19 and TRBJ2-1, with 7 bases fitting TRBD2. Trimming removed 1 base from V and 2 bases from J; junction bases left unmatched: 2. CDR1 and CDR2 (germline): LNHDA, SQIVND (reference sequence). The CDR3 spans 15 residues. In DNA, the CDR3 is TGTGCCAGTAGTATAGCGGGGGGAACCTACAATGAGCAGTTCTTC. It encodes CASSIAGGTYNEQFF. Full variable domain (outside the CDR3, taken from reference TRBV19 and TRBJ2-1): DGGITQSPKYLFRKEGQNVTLSCEQNLNHDAMYWYRQDPGQGLRLIYYSQIVNDFQKGDIAEGYSVSREKKESFPLTVTSAQKNPTAFYLCASSIAGGTYNEQFFGPGTRLTVL.

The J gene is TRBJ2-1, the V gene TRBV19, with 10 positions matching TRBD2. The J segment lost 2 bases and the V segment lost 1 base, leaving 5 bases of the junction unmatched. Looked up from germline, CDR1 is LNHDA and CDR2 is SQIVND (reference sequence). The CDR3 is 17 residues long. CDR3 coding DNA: TGTGCCAGTAGTATAGGGCTAGCGGGAGTACCCTACAATGAGCAGTTCTTC. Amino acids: CASSIGLAGVPYNEQFF. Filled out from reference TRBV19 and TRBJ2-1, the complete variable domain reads DGGITQSPKYLFRKEGQNVTLSCEQNLNHDAMYWYRQDPGQGLRLIYYSQIVNDFQKGDIAEGYSVSREKKESFPLTVTSAQKNPTAFYLCASSIGLAGVPYNEQFFGPGTRLTVL.

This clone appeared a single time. The CDR3 coding sequence is TGTGCCAGCAGCCAAGATCGGGCTGGGATGGATCGACGGGAAGCGGACACTGAAGCTTTCTTT. Translating it yields CASSQDRAGMDRREADTEAFF. The chain employs TRBV4-2 and TRBJ1-1, with unresolved D. V dropped 0 bases and J dropped 3 bases, with 29 bases sitting between them. From germline, CDR1 is LGHNA and CDR2 YNFKEQ. The CDR3 is 21 residues long.

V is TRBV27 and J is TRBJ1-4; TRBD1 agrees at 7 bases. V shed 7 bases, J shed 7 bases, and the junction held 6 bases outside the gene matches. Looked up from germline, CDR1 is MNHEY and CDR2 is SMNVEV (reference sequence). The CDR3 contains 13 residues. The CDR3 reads CASTGGRSEKLFF. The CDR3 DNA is TGTGCCAGCACAGGGGGTAGGAGTGAAAAACTGTTTTTT.

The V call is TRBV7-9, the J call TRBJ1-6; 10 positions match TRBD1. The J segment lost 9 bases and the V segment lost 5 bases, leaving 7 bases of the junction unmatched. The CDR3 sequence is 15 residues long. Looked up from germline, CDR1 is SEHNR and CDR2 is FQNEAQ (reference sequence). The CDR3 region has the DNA TGTGCCAGCAGCCCTAGGACAGGGGGGATTTCACCCCTCCACTTT. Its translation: CASSPRTGGISPLHF. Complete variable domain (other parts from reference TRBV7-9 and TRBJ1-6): DTGVSQNPRHKITKRGQNVTFRCDPISEHNRLYWYRQTLGQGPEFLTYFQNEAQLEKSRLLSDRFSAERPKGSFSTLEIQRTEQGDSAMYLCASSPRTGGISPLHFGNGTRLTVT.

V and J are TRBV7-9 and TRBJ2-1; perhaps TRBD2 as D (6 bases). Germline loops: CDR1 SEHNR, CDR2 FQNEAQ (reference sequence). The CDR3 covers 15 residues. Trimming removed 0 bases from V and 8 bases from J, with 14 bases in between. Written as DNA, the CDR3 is TGTGCCAGCAGCTTAGCACTAGCTCCGATGGATGAGCAGTTCTTC. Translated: CASSLALAPMDEQFF. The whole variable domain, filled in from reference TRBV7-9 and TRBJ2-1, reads DTGVSQNPRHKITKRGQNVTFRCDPISEHNRLYWYRQTLGQGPEFLTYFQNEAQLEKSRLLSDRFSAERPKGSFSTLEIQRTEQGDSAMYLCASSLALAPMDEQFFGPGTRLTVL.

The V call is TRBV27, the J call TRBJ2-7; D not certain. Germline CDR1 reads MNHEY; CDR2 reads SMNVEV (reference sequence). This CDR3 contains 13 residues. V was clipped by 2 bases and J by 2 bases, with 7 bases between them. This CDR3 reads CASSLSWPYEQYF. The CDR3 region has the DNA TGTGCCAGCAGTTTAAGTTGGCCCTACGAGCAGTACTTC.

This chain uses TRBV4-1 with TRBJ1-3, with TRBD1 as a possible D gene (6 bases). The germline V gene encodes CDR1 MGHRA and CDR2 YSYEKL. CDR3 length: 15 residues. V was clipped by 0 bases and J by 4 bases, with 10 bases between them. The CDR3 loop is CASSQDPGTGNTIYF. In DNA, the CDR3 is TGCGCCAGCAGCCAAGATCCAGGGACAGGAAACACCATATATTTT.

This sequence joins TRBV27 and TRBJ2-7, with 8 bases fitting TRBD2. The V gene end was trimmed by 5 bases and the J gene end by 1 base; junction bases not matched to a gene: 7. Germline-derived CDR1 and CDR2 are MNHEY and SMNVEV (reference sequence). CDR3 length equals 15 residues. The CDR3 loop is CASSPRGGASYEQYF. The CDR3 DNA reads TGTGCCAGCAGTCCCCGGGGGGGCGCTTCCTACGAGCAGTACTTC.

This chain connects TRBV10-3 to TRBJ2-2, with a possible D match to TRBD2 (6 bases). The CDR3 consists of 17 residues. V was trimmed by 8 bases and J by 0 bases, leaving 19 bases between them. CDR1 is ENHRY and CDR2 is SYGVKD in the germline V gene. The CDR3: CAIPTYPGTPNTGELFF. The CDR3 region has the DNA TGTGCCATCCCCACGTACCCCGGGACTCCGAACACCGGGGAGCTGTTTTTT.

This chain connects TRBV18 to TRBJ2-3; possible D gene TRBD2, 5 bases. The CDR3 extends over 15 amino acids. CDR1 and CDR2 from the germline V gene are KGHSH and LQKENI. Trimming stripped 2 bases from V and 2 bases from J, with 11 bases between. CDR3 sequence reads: CASSPTAEYTDTQYF. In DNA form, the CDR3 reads TGTGCCAGCTCACCAACAGCGGAGTACACAGATACGCAGTATTTT.

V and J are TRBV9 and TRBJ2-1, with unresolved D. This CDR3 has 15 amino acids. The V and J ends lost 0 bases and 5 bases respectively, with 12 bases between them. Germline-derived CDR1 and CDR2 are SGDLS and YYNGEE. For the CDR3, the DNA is TGTGCCAGCAGCGTAGATGGTGGCCGGGACAATGAGCAGTTCTTC. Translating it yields CASSVDGGRDNEQFF. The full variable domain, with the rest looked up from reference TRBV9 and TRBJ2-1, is DSGVTQTPKHLITATGQRVTLRCSPRSGDLSVYWYQQSLDQGLQFLIQYYNGEERAKGNILERFSAQQFPDLHSELNLSSLELGDSALYFCASSVDGGRDNEQFFGPGTRLTVL.

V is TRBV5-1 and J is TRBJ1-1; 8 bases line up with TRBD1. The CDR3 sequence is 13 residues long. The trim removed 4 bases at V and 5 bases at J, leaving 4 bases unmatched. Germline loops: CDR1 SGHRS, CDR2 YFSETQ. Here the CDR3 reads CASSMTGATEAFF. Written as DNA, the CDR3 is TGCGCCAGCAGCATGACAGGGGCAACTGAAGCTTTCTTT.

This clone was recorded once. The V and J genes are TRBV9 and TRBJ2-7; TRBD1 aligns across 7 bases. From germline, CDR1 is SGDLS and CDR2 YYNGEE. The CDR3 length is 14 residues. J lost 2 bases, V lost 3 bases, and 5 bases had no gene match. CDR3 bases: TGTGCCAGCAGCGCAGATACAGGGGCCTACGAGCAGTACTTC. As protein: CASSADTGAYEQYF.